These 21 T cell receptor beta chains share one sample of origin, sequenced in a study of control samples from healthy donors and cancer patients. Profiling relied on immunoSEQ multiplex PCR, and the TCRdb table lists in-frame clones only, not all of them. The sample has 160,000 or so clones; roughly 94% are singletons. Sample: PBMCs. These receptors all come from a man in his 60s with colorectal cancer.

The chain links TRBV27 to TRBJ2-2; no definite D call. Germline CDR1 reads MNHEY; CDR2 reads SMNVEV (reference sequence). The CDR3 extends over 13 amino acids. Trimming pared 1 base from V and 4 bases from J, leaving 4 bases between. Here the CDR3 DNA reads TGTGCCAGCAGTTTATACGGCACCGGGGAGCTGTTTTTT. It yields the protein CASSLYGTGELFF.

With respect to this clone: At the DNA level, this CDR3 is encoded by other sequences in the same sample as well. The chain recombines TRBV6-5 with TRBJ1-2; 7 bases are a match to TRBD1. Germline-derived CDR1 and CDR2 are MNHEY and SVGAGI. The CDR3 extends over 15 amino acids. V lost 0 bases and J lost 7; bases outside the gene matches: 8. In DNA form, the CDR3 reads TGTGCCAGCAGTTACTCGAACAGGGGAATCGGTGGCTACACCTTC. Protein sequence: CASSYSNRGIGGYTF.

The CDR3 sequence is CPTGGRGGRETQYF. The CDR3 coding sequence is TGTCCAACCGGGGGACGGGGGGGCCGAGAGACCCAGTACTTC. The chain is built from TRBV7-9 and TRBJ2-5; 8 bases map to TRBD2. This CDR3 has 14 residues. Germline CDR1 SEHNR, CDR2 FQNEAQ (reference sequence).

This clone is a singleton in its sample. The chain recombines TRBV23-1 with TRBJ1-2; 9 nucleotides line up with TRBD1. TRBV23-1 is given ORF status, its function remaining uncertain. This CDR3 contains 16 residues. V lost 0 bases and J lost 4; bases outside the gene matches: 6. The CDR3 loop is CASSQSQRDRAYGYTF. The CDR3 DNA is TGCGCCAGCAGTCAATCGCAGCGGGACAGGGCCTATGGCTACACCTTC.

The V and J genes are TRBV9 and TRBJ2-3; D is ambiguous. Per germline, CDR1 SGDLS and CDR2 YYNGEE. This CDR3 has 16 amino acids. The V gene lost 0 bases and the J gene lost 0 bases, with 11 bases spanning the gap. In DNA form, the CDR3 reads TGTGCCAGCAGCGTAGTCGGCAGCACTAGCACAGATACGCAGTATTTT. Residues: CASSVVGSTSTDTQYF.

This chain joins TRBV10-3 and TRBJ2-3, with 7 nucleotides matching TRBD2. The germline gives CDR1 ENHRY, CDR2 SYGVKD. The CDR3 contains 14 residues. The V segment lost 2 bases and the J segment 3 bases; nucleotides outside the gene matches: 2. CDR3 sequence: CAISEPGGTDTQYF. CDR3 bases: TGTGCCATCAGTGAGCCGGGGGGAACAGATACGCAGTATTTT.

V is TRBV19 and J is TRBJ2-5; D not resolved. V dropped 5 bases and J dropped 3 bases, with 7 bases sitting between them. CDR3 size: 12 residues. CDR1 LNHDA and CDR2 SQIVND come from the germline V gene (reference sequence). The CDR3 sequence is CASSQVEETQYF. In DNA, the CDR3 is TGTGCCAGTAGTCAGGTGGAAGAGACCCAGTACTTC. Variable domain in full (rest from reference TRBV19 and TRBJ2-5): DGGITQSPKYLFRKEGQNVTLSCEQNLNHDAMYWYRQDPGQGLRLIYYSQIVNDFQKGDIAEGYSVSREKKESFPLTVTSAQKNPTAFYLCASSQVEETQYFGPGTRLLVL.

DNA for the CDR3: TGCGCCAGCAGCCCTGAATGGGAGACCCAGTACTTC. Amino acids: CASSPEWETQYF. The chain is built from TRBV5-1 and TRBJ2-5, with no clear D. The CDR3 sequence is 12 residues long. The V and J ends lost 4 bases and 5 bases respectively, with 9 bases between them. CDR1 and CDR2 from the germline V gene are SGHRS and YFSETQ.

V and J are TRBV18 and TRBJ1-2; no firm D call. V lost 0 bases to trimming and J lost 5 bases, with 7 bases between them. This CDR3 region has 13 residues. The V gene's germline CDR1 is KGHSH and CDR2 LQKENI. This CDR3 reads CASSPPIGYGYTF. CDR3 nucleotides: TGTGCCAGCTCACCACCGATAGGGTATGGCTACACCTTC. The entire variable domain, with the rest obtained from reference TRBV18 and TRBJ1-2, is as follows: NAGVMQNPRHLVRRRGQEARLRCSPMKGHSHVYWYRQLPEEGLKFMVYLQKENIIDESGMPKERFSAEFPKEGPSILRIQQVVRGDSAAYFCASSPPIGYGYTFGSGTRLTVV.

The chain is built from TRBV28 and TRBJ1-3; 8 bases fit TRBD1. CDR3 size: 15 residues. V trimming: 8 bases; J trimming: 0 bases; junction bases outside the gene matches: 6. Germline values: CDR1 MDHEN, CDR2 SYDVKM. The CDR3, as DNA: TGTGCCAGCGGGGGACAGGTGAGCTCTGGAAACACCATATATTTT. Protein sequence: CASGGQVSSGNTIYF.

The chain has TRBV7-6 and TRBJ2-7, with D perhaps assigned TRBD1 or TRBD2 (5 bases each). This CDR3 contains 14 residues. Germline CDR1 and CDR2: SGHVS and FNYEAQ. V lost 5 bases, J lost 4 bases, and 15 bases lay in between. The CDR3 sequence: CASSHGAGPYEQYF. In nucleotides, the CDR3 is TGTGCCAGCAGCCACGGGGCAGGGCCGTACGAGCAGTACTTC.

The CDR3 sequence: CSVRTGAYGYTF. CDR3 bases: TGCAGCGTTCGGACAGGAGCCTATGGCTACACCTTC. The V and J genes are TRBV29-1 and TRBJ1-2, with TRBD1 matching 7 bases. Germline CDR1 is SQVTM and CDR2 is ANQGSEA. Trimming cost V 5 bases and J 4 bases; bases outside gene matches: 4. There are 12 residues in the CDR3.

The chain is built from TRBV7-9 and TRBJ1-1, with D unclear. This CDR3 spans 14 amino acids. Germline CDR1 is SEHNR and CDR2 is FQNEAQ (reference sequence). Trimming cost V 0 bases and J 4 bases, with 9 bases left between them. The chain's CDR3 is CASSLALTVTEAFF. Written as DNA, the CDR3 is TGTGCCAGCAGCTTAGCTTTAACAGTCACTGAAGCTTTCTTT. Using reference TRBV7-9 and TRBJ1-1 for the parts outside the CDR3, the full variable domain is DTGVSQNPRHKITKRGQNVTFRCDPISEHNRLYWYRQTLGQGPEFLTYFQNEAQLEKSRLLSDRFSAERPKGSFSTLEIQRTEQGDSAMYLCASSLALTVTEAFFGQGTRLTVV.

This chain uses TRBV5-1 with TRBJ1-3, with D possibly being TRBD1 (6 bases). The CDR3 consists of 18 residues. Germline assignment: CDR1 SGHRS and CDR2 YFSETQ. With 2 bases removed from V and 2 bases from J, the gap between germline ends came to 20 bases. CDR3 in DNA: TGCGCCAGCAGCTTTATAGGGGGGGGCAGCGTCCCTGGAAACACCATATATTTT. Encoded protein: CASSFIGGGSVPGNTIYF. Using reference TRBV5-1 and TRBJ1-3 for the parts outside the CDR3, the full variable domain is KAGVTQTPRYLIKTRGQQVTLSCSPISGHRSVSWYQQTPGQGLQFLFEYFSETQRNKGNFPGRFSGRQFSNSRSEMNVSTLELGDSALYLCASSFIGGGSVPGNTIYFGEGSWLTVV.

In its sample, this clone was seen once. The V gene is TRBV5-6, the J gene TRBJ2-7; the D is unclear. The V end was cut by 0 bases, the J end by 5 bases, with 15 bases between. The germline gives CDR1 SGHDT, CDR2 YYEEEE. This CDR3 is 15 amino acids long. In nucleotides, the CDR3 is TGTGCCAGCAGCTTGGCCCTCGCTCCCCCGGACGAGCAGTACTTC. Translation: CASSLALAPPDEQYF. The full variable domain, completed using reference TRBV5-6 and TRBJ2-7, is DAGVTQSPTHLIKTRGQQVTLRCSPKSGHDTVSWYQQALGQGPQFIFQYYEEEERQRGNFPDRFSGHQFPNYSSELNVNALLLGDSALYLCASSLALAPPDEQYFGPGTRLTVT.

This chain joins TRBV24-1 and TRBJ2-6, with D unclear. The V end was cut by 2 bases, the J end by 2 bases, with 6 bases between. From germline, CDR1 is KGHDR and CDR2 SFDVKD. The length of the CDR3 is 15 residues. In DNA, the CDR3 is TGTGCCACCAGTGATTACACCACTGGGGCCAACGTCCTGACTTTC. Translation: CATSDYTTGANVLTF.

Worth noting for this clone: The same CDR3 can be traced to other DNA sequences in this sample. The chain uses TRBV19 and TRBJ1-2; the D gene is possibly TRBD1 (5 bases). CDR1 LNHDA and CDR2 SQIVND come from the germline V gene (reference sequence). Between the trimmed V and J ends, which lost 5 bases and 4 bases, there was a span of 11 bases. This CDR3 spans 13 amino acids. CDR3 in amino acids: CASSPPGTYGYTF. In DNA, the CDR3 is TGTGCCAGTAGTCCCCCAGGGACCTATGGCTACACCTTC.

V is TRBV7-2 and J is TRBJ1-3; D ambiguous. The germline V and J ends were trimmed by 3 bases and 0 bases, with 9 bases remaining between them. Germline-derived CDR1 and CDR2 are SGHTA and FQGNSA. The CDR3 loop spans 15 amino acids. CDR3 nucleotides: TGTGCCAGCAGCTTCGGGCGGATCTCTGGAAACACCATATATTTT. Protein sequence: CASSFGRISGNTIYF. The full variable domain, in which reference TRBV7-2 and TRBJ1-3 provide the parts outside the CDR3, is GAGVSQSPSNKVTEKGKDVELRCDPISGHTALYWYRQSLGQGLEFLIYFQGNSAPDKSGLPSDRFSAERTGGSVSTLTIQRTQQEDSAVYLCASSFGRISGNTIYFGEGSWLTVV.

Remarks on this clone: This same CDR3 is encoded by further DNA sequences in the sample. CDR3 region: CASSSGQGNQPQHF. CDR3 coding DNA: TGTGCCAGCAGTTCGGGACAGGGCAATCAGCCCCAGCATTTT. The rearrangement joins TRBV27 to TRBJ1-5; 8 bases fit TRBD1. The CDR3 covers 14 residues. The germline V gene encodes CDR1 MNHEY and CDR2 SMNVEV (reference sequence). Trimming at V came to 4 bases and at J to 2 bases, leaving 1 base not matched to a gene.

This clone was detected only once. This chain connects TRBV4-1 to TRBJ1-3; TRBD1 agrees at 10 bases. Germline CDR1 MGHRA, CDR2 YSYEKL. Trimming cost V 4 bases and J 4 bases; bases outside gene matches: 7. This CDR3 comprises 16 residues. The CDR3 here is CASSPRRDRGGNTIYF. The CDR3 bases are TGCGCCAGCAGCCCTCGACGGGACAGGGGAGGAAACACCATATATTTT.

This chain uses TRBV7-2 with TRBJ1-1; 7 nucleotides match TRBD1. Germline V gene data show CDR1 as SGHTA and CDR2 as FQGNSA. The trim removed 5 bases at V and 1 base at J, leaving 1 base unmatched. CDR3 length: 13 amino acids. CDR3 in DNA: TGTGCCAGCAGCACAGGGGCGAACACTGAAGCTTTCTTT. Translated: CASSTGANTEAFF.